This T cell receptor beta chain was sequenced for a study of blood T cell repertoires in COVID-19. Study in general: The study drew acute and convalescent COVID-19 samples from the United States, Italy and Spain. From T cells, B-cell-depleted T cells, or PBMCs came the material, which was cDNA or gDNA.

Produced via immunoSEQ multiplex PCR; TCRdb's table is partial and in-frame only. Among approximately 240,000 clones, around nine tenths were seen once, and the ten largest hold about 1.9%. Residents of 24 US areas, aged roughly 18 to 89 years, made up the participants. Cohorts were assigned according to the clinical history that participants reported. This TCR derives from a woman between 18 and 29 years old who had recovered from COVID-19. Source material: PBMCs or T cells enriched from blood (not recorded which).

CDR3 coding DNA: TGTGCCAGCAGCCAACCGCGGGTGGCGCGGGGGGGCGAGTACAATGAGCAGTTCTTC. This gives the protein CASSQPRVARGGEYNEQFF. The rearrangement links TRBV4-2 to TRBJ2-1, with TRBD2 matching over 9 bases. The length of the CDR3 is 19 residues. The V gene's germline CDR1 is LGHNA and CDR2 YNFKEQ. V shed 2 bases and J 4 bases; nucleotides not matched to a gene: 15.